Sequencing of this T cell receptor (beta chain) was carried out in a study of T cells expressing NK-cell markers. UMI-tagged 5'RACE template switching yielded the TCR beta cDNA. TCRdb derives one entry per CDR3 protein from the 5' RACE reads, leaving out DNA. This listing includes about 170,000 distinct CDR3 sequences. Notes on this clonotype: What it recognizes is unknown.

Study conclusions and caveats: In a handful of donors, dominant CD3+CD56+NKG2C+ clonotypes ranked among the top 10 CD8+ clonotypes. Questions lingered over whether expanded NKG2C+ T cell clones were HCMV-specific.

This TCR derives from a man aged 18-75 years in good health. Sequenced sample: blood T cells: a sorted CD56 or NKG2C T cell subset, CD4+ or CD8+ T cells, or bulk PBMC T cells (not recorded which).

CDR3 sequence: CASTQTGLEAFF. The genes are TRBV2 and TRBJ1-1; TCRdb gives TRBD1 as the D gene, but with no DNA this cannot be confirmed. Germline loops: CDR1 SNHLY, CDR2 FYNNEI. The CDR3 has 12 residues.